This T cell receptor (beta chain) derives from a study of cytomegalovirus exposure and HLA in healthy donors. This CDR3 has 14 residues. CDR1 is SEHNR, CDR2 FQNEAQ, per germline (reference sequence). V was cut by 5 bases and J by 3 bases, with 14 bases left in between. Generated by immunoSEQ multiplex PCR, the TCRdb table keeps only in-frame clones and is missing some. The table lists about 160,000 clones, 80% to 90% of them singletons. Study-level findings and limits: According to the study, roughly 180 TCR beta chains were cytomegalovirus-associated.

Regarding this clone: Its antigen is unknown.

Sequencing was done on a sample of PBMCs. This rearrangement joins TRBV7-9 to TRBJ2-7; D might be TRBD1 or TRBD2, each matching 5 bases. The TCR originated in a woman aged 25 to 45 in good health and CMV-seronegative. The CDR3 DNA reads as TGTGCCAGCAGCCCTACCGGGACGCTCTACGAGCAGTACTTC. Encoded protein: CASSPTGTLYEQYF.